This T cell receptor beta chain was recorded in a study of blood T cell repertoires in COVID-19. Study-level information: Donors in the United States, Italy and Spain gave samples during acute or convalescent COVID-19.

This clone appeared a few times. How the authors handled the data: Reference gene primers were amplified, and this amplification served to estimate nucleated cell counts. Profiling relied on immunoSEQ multiplex PCR, and the TCRdb table lists in-frame clones only, not all of them. That table gives V, J and clone size, and the DNA gave D and trimming. The repertoire holds roughly 330,000 clones, with 70% to 90% as singletons. V lost 6 bases to trimming and J lost 8 bases; unmatched junction nucleotides: 9. The CDR3 runs 13 residues. Material for sequencing was peripheral blood. The clonotype was recovered from a woman aged 45-65 years with active or convalescent COVID-19. This chain joins TRBV12-3 or TRBV12-4 and TRBJ1-2, with 7 bases aligning to TRBD1. The CDR3 bases are TGTGCCAGCAGCCCAGACAGGGAGCGGGGCTACACCTTC. Protein product: CASSPDRERGYTF.